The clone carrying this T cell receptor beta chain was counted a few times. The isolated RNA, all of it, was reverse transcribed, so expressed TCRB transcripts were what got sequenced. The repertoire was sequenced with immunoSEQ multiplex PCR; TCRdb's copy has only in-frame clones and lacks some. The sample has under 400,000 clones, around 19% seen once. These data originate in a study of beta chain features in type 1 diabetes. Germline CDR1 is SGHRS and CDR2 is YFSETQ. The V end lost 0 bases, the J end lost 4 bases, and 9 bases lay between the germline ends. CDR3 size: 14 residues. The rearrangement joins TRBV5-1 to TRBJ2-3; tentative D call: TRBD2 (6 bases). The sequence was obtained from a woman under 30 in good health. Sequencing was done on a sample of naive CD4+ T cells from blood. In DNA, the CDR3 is TGCGCCAGCAGCTTGGGGCGGGGATCAGATACGCAGTATTTT. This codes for CASSLGRGSDTQYF.